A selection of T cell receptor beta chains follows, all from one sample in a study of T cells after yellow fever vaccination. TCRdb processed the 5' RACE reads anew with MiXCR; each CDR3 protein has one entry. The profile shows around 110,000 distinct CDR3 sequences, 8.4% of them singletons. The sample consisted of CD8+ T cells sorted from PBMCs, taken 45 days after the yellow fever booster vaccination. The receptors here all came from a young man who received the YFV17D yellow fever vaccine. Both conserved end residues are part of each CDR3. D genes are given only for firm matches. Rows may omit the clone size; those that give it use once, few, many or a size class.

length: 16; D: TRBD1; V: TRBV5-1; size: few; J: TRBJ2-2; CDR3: CASSLEQGAVTGELFF; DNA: TGCGCCAGCAGCTTGGAGCAGGGGGCGGTTACCGGGGAGCTGTTTTTT
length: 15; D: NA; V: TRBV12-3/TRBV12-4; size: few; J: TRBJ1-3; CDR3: CASSFVAKSGNTIYF; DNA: TGTGCCAGCAGTTTCGTGGCCAAATCTGGAAACACCATATATTTT
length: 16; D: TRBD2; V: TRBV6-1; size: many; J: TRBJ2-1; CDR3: CASSDARTSLYNEQFF; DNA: TGTGCCAGCAGCGACGCCCGGACTAGCCTTTACAATGAGCAGTTCTTC
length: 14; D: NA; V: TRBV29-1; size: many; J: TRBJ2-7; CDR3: CSVADGLGDYEQYF; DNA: TGCAGCGTTGCAGACGGCCTCGGGGACTACGAGCAGTACTTC
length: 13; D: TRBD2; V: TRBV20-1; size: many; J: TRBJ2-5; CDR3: CSHGAREAGTQYF; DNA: TGCAGCCATGGGGCGCGGGAGGCCGGCACCCAGTACTTC
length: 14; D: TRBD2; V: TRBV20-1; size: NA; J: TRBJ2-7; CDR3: CSARGTSGSYEQYF; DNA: TGCAGTGCTAGGGGGACTAGCGGGAGCTACGAGCAGTACTTC
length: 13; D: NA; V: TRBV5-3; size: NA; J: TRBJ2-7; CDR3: CAMSSGVFYEQYF; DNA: TGTGCCATGAGCTCGGGGGTCTTCTACGAGCAGTACTTC
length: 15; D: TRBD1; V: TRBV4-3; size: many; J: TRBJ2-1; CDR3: CASSPTGQYLNEQFF; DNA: TGCGCCAGCAGCCCCACGGGACAGTACCTCAATGAGCAGTTCTTC
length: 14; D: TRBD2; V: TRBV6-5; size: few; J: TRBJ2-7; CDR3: CASINPAGGGEQYF; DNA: TGTGCCAGCATTAACCCAGCGGGAGGGGGCGAGCAGTACTTC
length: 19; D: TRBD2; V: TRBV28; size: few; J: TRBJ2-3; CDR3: CASRLYHSSGVGDTDTQYF; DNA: TGTGCCAGCAGACTCTATCACTCTAGCGGGGTTGGAGACACAGATACGCAGTATTTT
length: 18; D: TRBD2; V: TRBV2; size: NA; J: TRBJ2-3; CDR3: CAITGTETSGRFTDTQYF; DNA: TGTGCCATCACCGGGACAGAGACTAGCGGGAGGTTCACAGATACGCAGTATTTT
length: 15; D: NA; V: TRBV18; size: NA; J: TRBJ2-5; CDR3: CASSPSNEGQETQYF; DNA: TGTGCCAGCTCACCATCGAATGAAGGCCAAGAGACCCAGTACTTC
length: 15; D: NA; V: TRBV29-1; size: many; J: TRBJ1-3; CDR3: CSATIFSSSGNTIYF; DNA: TGCAGCGCAACCATTTTCAGTTCTTCTGGAAACACCATATATTTT
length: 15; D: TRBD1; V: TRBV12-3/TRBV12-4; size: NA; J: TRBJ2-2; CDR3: CASDTGTGATGELFF; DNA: TGTGCCAGCGACACCGGGACAGGTGCCACCGGGGAGCTGTTTTTT
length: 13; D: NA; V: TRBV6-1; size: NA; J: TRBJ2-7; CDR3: CASSVVGTDEQYF; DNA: TGTGCCAGCAGCGTAGTAGGGACGGACGAGCAGTACTTC
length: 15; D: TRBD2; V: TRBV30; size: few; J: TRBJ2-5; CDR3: CAWHRGGRMGETQYF; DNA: TGTGCCTGGCATCGGGGGGGGCGGATGGGAGAGACCCAGTACTTC
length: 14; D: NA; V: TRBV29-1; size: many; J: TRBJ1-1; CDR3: CSVGTLGPNTEAFF; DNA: TGCAGCGTCGGGACCCTCGGCCCGAACACTGAAGCTTTCTTT
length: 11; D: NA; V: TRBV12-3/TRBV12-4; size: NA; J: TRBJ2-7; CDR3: CASSLNHEQYF; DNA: TGTGCCAGCAGTTTAAACCACGAGCAGTACTTC
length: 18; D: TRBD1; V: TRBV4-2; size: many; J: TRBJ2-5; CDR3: CASSQPRGTGTIEETQYF; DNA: TGTGCCAGCAGCCAACCCCGGGGGACAGGTACTATAGAAGAGACCCAGTACTTC
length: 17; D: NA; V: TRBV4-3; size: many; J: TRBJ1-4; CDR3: CASSQDSGEVANEKLFF; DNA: TGCGCCAGCAGCCAAGATTCGGGGGAGGTTGCTAATGAAAAACTGTTTTTT